These T cell receptor beta chains were read from a single sample in a study of OX40 agonist ivuxolimab in advanced cancers. The repertoire was sequenced with immunoSEQ multiplex PCR; TCRdb's copy has only in-frame clones and lacks some. The data contain about 43,000 clones, about 90% of them seen just once; the ten biggest clones take up approximately 15%. Material: CD4+ or CD8+ T cells sorted from blood, obtained in a trial of the OX40 agonist ivuxolimab. The receptors originated from an adult with an advanced solid tumor such as melanoma, head and neck, liver or kidney cancer. The CDR3 runs from the conserved cysteine through the conserved F or W. D genes are given only for firm matches. Size tells how often a clone was seen (once, few, many) or the class of an expanded clone, and some rows leave it out.

j_call v_call clone_size d_call cdr3_nt cdr3_aa
TRBJ2-3 TRBV9 . TRBD2 TGTGCCAGCAGCATCGGACTAGCGGGAGAGGCAGATACGCAGTATTTT CASSIGLAGEADTQYF
TRBJ1-3 TRBV30 . . TGTGCCTGGAAGGCGGCGGGAAACACCATATATTTT CAWKAAGNTIYF
TRBJ2-1 TRBV13 . TRBD2 TGTGCCAGCAGCCAAACTAGCGGAAACTACAATGAGCAGTTCTTC CASSQTSGNYNEQFF
TRBJ2-3 TRBV28 . . TGTGCCAGCAGTTTATTTCAGGATCTCACAGATACGCAGTATTTT CASSLFQDLTDTQYF
TRBJ2-2 TRBV27 . . TGTGCCAGCAGTTCGGAGGGTGCAGGCGGGGAGCTGTTTTTT CASSSEGAGGELFF
TRBJ2-1 TRBV25-1 . TRBD2 TGTGCCGGCAGCGGGGGGCGTGAGCAGTTCTTC CAGSGGREQFF
TRBJ2-5 TRBV19 . TRBD1 TGTGCCAGTAGCACGGACAGGGAAGAGACCCAGTACTTC CASSTDREETQYF
TRBJ1-1 TRBV2 once . TGTGCCAGCACTGGCACTCGAACAGGAGGTGAAGCTTTCTTT CASTGTRTGGEAFF
TRBJ2-1 TRBV19 . TRBD1 TGTGCCAGTAGTATAACTTTAAACCGGGACAGGGGGCACCACAATGAGCAGTTCTTC CASSITLNRDRGHHNEQFF
TRBJ2-7 TRBV7-8 . . TGTGCCAGCAGCTTAGGACTTTCGAATCGGGAGCAGTACTTC CASSLGLSNREQYF
TRBJ1-5 TRBV6-1 . . TGTGCCAGCGGGAGTCGGACAGACTTTTATCAGCCCCAGCATTTT CASGSRTDFYQPQHF
TRBJ1-2 TRBV5-6 . . TGTGCCAGCAGCTTTCAAGGGGGTGGCTACACCTTC CASSFQGGGYTF
TRBJ2-3 TRBV6-1 . . TGTGCCACCTCCACAGATACGCAGTATTTT CATSTDTQYF
TRBJ1-1 TRBV5-1 . TRBD1 TGCGCCAGCAGCACGGACAGGGTCGGCACTGAAGCTTTCTTT CASSTDRVGTEAFF
TRBJ2-7 TRBV5-1 . . TGCGCCAGCAGCTTGGGGGCCACCTCCTACGAGCAGTACTTC CASSLGATSYEQYF
TRBJ2-7 TRBV19 . . TGTGCCAGTAGTATTATTCCGCCGTGGACCCACGAGCAGTACTTC CASSIIPPWTHEQYF
TRBJ1-3 TRBV5-6 . . TGTGCCAGCAGCTTGTACAGGGTGGACGGAAACACCATATATTTT CASSLYRVDGNTIYF
TRBJ2-5 TRBV5-4 few . TGTGCCAGCAGCTTGATAGGGCGGCCAACGACCGATCAAGAGACCCAGTACTTC CASSLIGRPTTDQETQYF
TRBJ2-5 TRBV11-1 . TRBD2 TGTGCCAGCAGCTTAGCGAGTGCGGGGGGCCCCCGAGAGACCCAGTACTTC CASSLASAGGPRETQYF
TRBJ2-5 TRBV29-1 . . TGCAGCATCACTAGGAGCGGGTTCGAGACCCAGTACTTC CSITRSGFETQYF
TRBJ2-1 TRBV6-5 . TRBD2 TGTGCCAGCAGTTACGCCAGCGGGATATACAATGAGCAGTTCTTC CASSYASGIYNEQFF
TRBJ1-5 TRBV7-8 . . TGTGCCAGCAGCCAGCGAGGGGATGTTCAGCCCCAGCATTTT CASSQRGDVQPQHF
TRBJ2-3 TRBV28 . . TGTGCCAGCACCCCCCCTCGTGAGGGTGGGGCAGATACGCAGTATTTT CASTPPREGGADTQYF
TRBJ2-7 TRBV28 once TRBD2 TGTGCCAGCAGTTTTGGACTAGCGGCTTGGGAGCAGTACTTC CASSFGLAAWEQYF
TRBJ2-7 TRBV9 . . TGTGCCAGCAGCCTCAGTTGGGGAACGTACGAGCAGTACTTC CASSLSWGTYEQYF
TRBJ1-3 TRBV15 . . TGTGCCACCAGAGCGGGGATGTTCTCGGACGGAAACACCATATATTTT CATRAGMFSDGNTIYF
TRBJ1-2 TRBV30 . . TGTGCCTGGAGTGTAGAGGGACCTGACTATGGCTACACCTTC CAWSVEGPDYGYTF
TRBJ1-2 TRBV28 . . TGTGCCAGCAGTTTATTCTCAGGGAGCTATGGCTACACCTTC CASSLFSGSYGYTF